This T cell receptor beta chain emerged from a study of shared clonotypes between healthy human individuals. V was clipped by 3 bases and J by 7 bases, with 17 bases between them. Germline CDR1 reads SGHNT; CDR2 reads YYREEE (reference sequence). The CDR3 has 15 amino acids. TCRdb keeps only in-frame clones here, not all; method: immunoSEQ multiplex PCR. This sample yields about 1.5 million clones, of which more than 95% are seen a single time; over 1% belongs to the top ten. Specimen: naive CD4+ T cells sorted from blood. Subset noted: CD45RA+ positively selected. J is TRBJ2-1 and V is TRBV5-4, with a possible D match to TRBD2 (6 bases). The clonotype was recovered from a man aged 25-45 years in good health. The CDR3, as DNA: TGTGCCAGCAGCTCGGCCGGGACTTTTCAGAATGAGCAGTTCTTC. This encodes CASSSAGTFQNEQFF.